This is a list of T cell receptor beta chains from one sample in a study of T cell changes during pregnancy in multiple sclerosis. The protocol was immunoSEQ multiplex PCR, while the TCRdb copy is restricted to in-frame clones and leaves out a portion. Found here are 39,000 or so clones, roughly 93% of them singletons; the top ten hold roughly 8.1%. The sample in question was CD8+ T cells from peripheral blood mononuclear cells, obtained in the third trimester of pregnancy. The receptors come from a female donor with multiple sclerosis, enrolled in a pregnancy study. The CDR3 runs from the conserved cysteine through the conserved F or W. The order of the fields is J gene, CDR3 length, V gene, clone size, D gene, CDR3 protein, CDR3 DNA. The D gene is left open where the match is weak. For some rows the clone size is stated as once, few or many, or as a class when expanded; others skip it.

>TRBJ2-2|16|TRBV19|-|TRBD1
CASTLGQGLFTGELFF
TGTGCCAGTACGCTGGGACAGGGGTTATTTACCGGGGAGCTGTTTTTT
>TRBJ2-1|14|TRBV7-9|-|TRBD2
CASSLGLGLDEQFF
TGTGCCAGCAGCTTAGGTTTGGGACTAGATGAGCAGTTCTTC
>TRBJ2-2|17|TRBV2|-|-
CASSPRDTLMNTGELFF
TGTGCCAGCAGCCCCCGGGACACCCTAATGAACACCGGGGAGCTGTTTTTT
>TRBJ2-1|13|TRBV27|-|TRBD2
CASSLGLANEQFF
TGTGCCAGCAGTTTGGGACTAGCCAATGAGCAGTTCTTC
>TRBJ2-7|15|TRBV28|-|TRBD2
CASSRLAGGPNEQYF
TGTGCCAGCAGCCGACTAGCGGGAGGCCCCAACGAGCAGTACTTC
>TRBJ2-1|14|TRBV7-6|once|TRBD2
CASSLSGSRHEQFF
TGTGCCAGCAGCTTGAGCGGGAGTCGCCATGAGCAGTTCTTC
>TRBJ2-1|13|TRBV14|-|-
CASGGPSNNEQFF
TGTGCCAGCGGCGGCCCCTCCAACAATGAGCAGTTCTTC
>TRBJ2-1|16|TRBV7-6|once|TRBD2
CASSVTGTSGYNEQFF
TGTGCCAGCAGCGTAACCGGGACTAGCGGCTACAATGAGCAGTTCTTC
>TRBJ1-1|16|TRBV7-9|-|-
CASSFSGNGMNTEAFF
TGTGCCAGCAGCTTCTCCGGGAACGGGATGAACACTGAAGCTTTCTTT
>TRBJ2-7|14|TRBV6-5|-|TRBD2
CASSSGGASYEQYF
TGTGCCAGCAGTTCGGGAGGGGCCTCCTACGAGCAGTACTTC
>TRBJ2-1|13|TRBV2|-|TRBD2
CASTSGSYNEQFF
TGTGCCAGCACTAGCGGGAGCTACAATGAGCAGTTCTTC
>TRBJ2-7|15|TRBV4-2|-|-
CASSQVTGSSYEQYF
TGTGCCAGCAGCCAAGTAACAGGGAGCTCCTACGAGCAGTACTTC
>TRBJ1-5|18|TRBV7-7|-|-
CASSLAGGAQEPNQPQHF
TGTGCTAGCAGCTTAGCGGGGGGGGCGCAGGAACCCAATCAGCCCCAGCATTTT
>TRBJ1-1|14|TRBV4-3|-|-
CASSQDSGVTEAFF
TGCGCCAGCAGCCAAGATTCAGGGGTCACTGAAGCTTTCTTT
>TRBJ1-2|13|TRBV27|-|TRBD1
CASSWTGGSGYTF
TGTGCCAGCAGTTGGACAGGGGGTAGTGGCTACACCTTC
>TRBJ2-5|15|TRBV2|many|TRBD1
CASRARDSLQETQYF
TGTGCCAGCAGGGCCCGGGACAGCCTACAAGAGACCCAGTACTTC
>TRBJ2-1|17|TRBV9|-|TRBD2
CASSVSSGRSTIGEQFF
TGTGCCAGCAGCGTGAGTAGCGGGAGGTCGACAATTGGCGAGCAGTTCTTC
>TRBJ2-1|16|TRBV6-4|-|TRBD2
CASSDSRGSGGNEQFF
TGTGCCAGCAGTGACTCGAGAGGGAGCGGGGGCAATGAGCAGTTCTTC
>TRBJ2-3|16|TRBV5-1|-|TRBD2
CASSLRLAKRTDTQYF
TGCGCCAGCAGCTTGCGACTAGCTAAGCGCACAGATACGCAGTATTTT
>TRBJ2-7|15|TRBV5-1|-|TRBD1
CASSPPGQGAYEQYF
TGCGCCAGCAGCCCCCCGGGACAGGGGGCCTACGAGCAGTACTTC
>TRBJ2-7|16|TRBV4-3|-|-
CASSQHPGHSLYEQYF
TGCGCCAGCAGCCAGCACCCCGGACACTCCCTCTACGAGCAGTACTTC
>TRBJ2-3|17|TRBV28|-|-
CASSLGGKRASTDTQYF
TGTGCCAGCAGTTTAGGTGGGAAGAGGGCTAGCACAGATACGCAGTATTTT
>TRBJ2-2|14|TRBV2|-|-
CASTPDSGTGELFF
TGTGCCAGCACCCCGGACAGTGGAACCGGGGAGCTGTTTTTT
>TRBJ1-1|13|TRBV19|few|TRBD1
CASSPQGVTEAFF
TGTGCCAGTAGCCCGCAGGGGGTAACTGAAGCTTTCTTT
>TRBJ2-2|17|TRBV21-1|-|-
CASSKDWREGYTGELFF
TGTGCCAGCAGCAAAGATTGGCGGGAGGGATACACCGGGGAGCTGTTTTTT